This T cell receptor (beta chain) is drawn from a study of cytomegalovirus exposure and HLA in healthy donors. Study-level results: Roughly uniform sequencing depth across donors was assumed, possibly incorrectly.

Primers for the PCR totalled 60 Vbeta and 13 Jbeta. Using immunoSEQ multiplex PCR, the repertoire was profiled, and TCRdb retains in-frame clones only, with some absent. The profile shows 200,000 or so clones, about 90% of them singletons. For this clone: Antigen unknown.

The germline V gene encodes CDR1 MGHRA and CDR2 YSYEKL. The CDR3 is made up of 16 amino acids. V gave up 6 bases and J gave up 2 bases; unmatched junction bases: 8. The V and J genes are TRBV4-1 and TRBJ1-4; 8 bases are a match to TRBD1. The sequence was obtained from a girl under two years old in good health and CMV-seronegative. Sequencing input: PBMCs. The CDR3 loop is CASSPGQGPTNEKLFF. Written as DNA, the CDR3 is TGCGCCAGCAGTCCTGGACAGGGCCCTACTAATGAAAAACTGTTTTTT.